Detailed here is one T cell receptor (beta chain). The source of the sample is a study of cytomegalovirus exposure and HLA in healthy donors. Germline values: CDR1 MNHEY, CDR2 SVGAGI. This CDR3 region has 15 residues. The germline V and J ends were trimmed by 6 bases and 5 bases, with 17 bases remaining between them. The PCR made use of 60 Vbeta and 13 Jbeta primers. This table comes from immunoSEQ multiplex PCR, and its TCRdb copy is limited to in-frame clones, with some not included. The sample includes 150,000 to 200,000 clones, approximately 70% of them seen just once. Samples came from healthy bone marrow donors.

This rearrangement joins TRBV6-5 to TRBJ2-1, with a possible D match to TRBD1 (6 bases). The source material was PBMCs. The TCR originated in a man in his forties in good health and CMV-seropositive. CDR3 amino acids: CASSTRGSLDNEQFF. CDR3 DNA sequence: TGTGCCAGCAGCACCAGGGGCTCCTTGGACAATGAGCAGTTCTTC.